The sequence of this TCR beta chain was determined in a study of blood T cell repertoires in COVID-19. Study in general: The study drew acute and convalescent COVID-19 samples from the United States, Italy and Spain.

This CDR3 is 13 amino acids long. Germline-derived CDR1 and CDR2 are SGHNT and YYREEE (reference sequence). V was pared by 4 bases and J by 5 bases, with 12 bases between. The table came from immunoSEQ multiplex PCR; TCRdb's copy has only in-frame clones and leaves some out. The table has about 300,000 clones, about 85% seen once. Recruitment covered some 25 US areas and drew participants whose ages spanned about 18 to 89 years. Two negative PCRs, clearance, or symptom resolution characterized the recovered Cohort 3 donors. The rearrangement links TRBV5-4 to TRBJ1-2; D is ambiguous. This clonotype was obtained from a woman in her twenties or thirties who had recovered from COVID-19. Input material: PBMCs or T cells enriched from blood (not recorded which). The CDR3 sequence is CASSPKERYGYTF. In DNA form, the CDR3 reads TGTGCCAGCAGCCCCAAGGAGAGATATGGCTACACCTTC.